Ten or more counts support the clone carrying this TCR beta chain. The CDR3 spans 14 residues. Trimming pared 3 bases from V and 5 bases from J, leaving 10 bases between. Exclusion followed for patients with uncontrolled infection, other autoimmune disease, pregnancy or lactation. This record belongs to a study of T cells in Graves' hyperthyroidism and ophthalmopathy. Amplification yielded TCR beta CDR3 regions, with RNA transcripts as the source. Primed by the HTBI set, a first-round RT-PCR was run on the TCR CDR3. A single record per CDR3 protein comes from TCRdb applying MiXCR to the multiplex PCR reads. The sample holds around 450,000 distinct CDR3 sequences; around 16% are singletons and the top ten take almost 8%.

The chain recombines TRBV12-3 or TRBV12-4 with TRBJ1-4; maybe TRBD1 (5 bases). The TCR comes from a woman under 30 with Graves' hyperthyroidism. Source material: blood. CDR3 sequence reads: CASSLSPGNEKLFF. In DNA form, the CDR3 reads TGTGCCAGCAGTTTGAGTCCAGGGAATGAAAAACTGTTTTTT.